The rows below give T cell receptor beta chains drawn from one sample of a study of human T cells and chemical hapten exposure. TCRdb ran MiXCR on the RACE reads and lists one entry per CDR3 protein. The table lists over 300,000 distinct CDR3 sequences, about 5.1% of them singletons. Sequencing was performed on whole blood, taken in connection with sensitization to the hapten diphenylcyclopropenone (DPC). Receptors originate from a woman aged 50 to 65 with alopecia areata. Some clones in this sample may be carry-over from other donors' samples. CDR3s include the opening cysteine and the closing phenylalanine or tryptophan. A D gene is named only where the DNA matches it firmly. Clone size appears in some rows only: once, few, many, or a class for an expanded clone.

D gene	J gene	clone size	V gene	CDR3 protein	CDR3 DNA
TRBD2	TRBJ2-7	many	TRBV2	CASSAGTSGGYEQYF	TGTGCCAGCAGCGCCGGGACTAGCGGGGGGTACGAGCAGTACTTC
.	TRBJ1-6	few	TRBV6-2/TRBV6-3	CASSTGGYNSPLHF	TGTGCCAGCAGCACCGGGGGTTATAATTCACCCCTCCACTTT
.	TRBJ2-5	.	TRBV18	CASSPPRGARQETQYF	TGTGCCAGCTCACCACCACGGGGGGCCCGACAAGAGACCCAGTACTTC
.	TRBJ1-1	many	TRBV3-1	CASSQLEVPRTEAFF	TGTGCCAGCAGCCAGTTGGAGGTCCCGAGGACTGAAGCTTTCTTT
.	TRBJ2-1	many	TRBV5-1	CASSAAGAEQFF	TGCGCCAGCAGCGCGGCAGGGGCCGAGCAGTTCTTC
TRBD2	TRBJ2-7	many	TRBV4-3	CASSQDAPGLAGVYEQYF	TGCGCCAGCAGCCAAGACGCTCCGGGACTAGCGGGAGTTTACGAGCAGTACTTC
TRBD2	TRBJ2-1	few	TRBV29-1	CSVEDPREGYNEQFF	TGCAGCGTTGAAGATCCCCGGGAGGGGTACAATGAGCAGTTCTTC
.	TRBJ1-2	few	TRBV19	CASSSQERYGYTF	TGTGCCAGTAGTAGTCAAGAACGCTATGGCTACACCTTC
.	TRBJ1-3	many	TRBV7-9	CASREGAGNTIYF	TGTGCCAGCAGAGAGGGGGCTGGAAACACCATATATTTT
TRBD1	TRBJ1-5	few	TRBV2	CASQKGEGAWSNQPQHF	TGTGCCAGCCAGAAAGGTGAGGGGGCATGGAGCAATCAGCCCCAGCATTTT
TRBD2	TRBJ2-1	many	TRBV2	CASREGGTKEFF	TGTGCCAGCAGAGAGGGAGGGACTAAGGAGTTCTTC
.	TRBJ1-4	.	TRBV6-1	CASSEAPADGTEKLFF	TGTGCCAGCAGTGAAGCGCCGGCAGACGGGACCGAAAAACTGTTTTTT
.	TRBJ1-5	.	TRBV11-2	CASSLGTGRTQPQHF	TGTGCCAGCAGCTTAGGAACCGGGCGGACTCAGCCCCAGCATTTT
.	TRBJ2-3	.	TRBV29-1	CSLKDGITDTQYF	TGCAGCTTAAAGGACGGGATCACAGATACGCAGTATTTT
.	TRBJ1-2	few	TRBV12-3/TRBV12-4	CASSFGTVYGYTF	TGTGCCAGCAGTTTTGGGACGGTCTATGGCTACACCTTC
TRBD2	TRBJ2-5	.	TRBV10-3	CAISESISGPQETQYF	TGTGCCATCAGTGAGTCAATTAGCGGGCCCCAAGAGACCCAGTACTTC
TRBD1	TRBJ2-5	.	TRBV4-3	CASSRADTGERETQYF	TGCGCCAGCAGCCGGGCCGACACAGGGGAGAGAGAGACCCAGTACTTC
.	TRBJ2-3	.	TRBV7-2	CASSQRAPPDTQYF	TGTGCCAGCAGCCAGCGGGCCCCGCCAGATACGCAGTATTTT
.	TRBJ1-2	.	TRBV7-2	CASSYPGGYGYTF	TGTGCCAGCAGCTATCCGGGGGGCTATGGCTACACCTTC
.	TRBJ1-1	few	TRBV5-1	CASSLDSSVHTEAFF	TGCGCCAGCAGCTTGGACAGCTCCGTTCACACTGAAGCTTTCTTT
.	TRBJ2-7	many	TRBV14	CASSRFQSEQYF	TGTGCCAGCAGCCGTTTCCAGTCCGAGCAGTACTTC
.	TRBJ1-1	.	TRBV20-1	CSAREIFMGDGTEAFF	TGCAGTGCCAGAGAGATCTTTATGGGGGATGGAACTGAAGCTTTCTTT
TRBD1	TRBJ1-5	many	TRBV20-1	CSARTGGGRNQPQHF	TGCAGTGCCAGGACAGGGGGCGGTCGCAATCAGCCCCAGCATTTT